The source of this TCR beta chain is a study of cytomegalovirus exposure and HLA in healthy donors. General observations from the study: Excluded were some V segments that proved indistinguishable, including TRBV6-2 and TRBV6-3. TCR beta chains associated with HLA were, in a later analysis, more clonally expanded than equally common others.

The CDR3 spans 14 residues. In germline, CDR1 is GTSNPN, CDR2 SVGIG (reference sequence). V was cut by 3 bases and J by 6 bases, with 12 bases left in between. The PCR used 60 Vbeta and 13 Jbeta primers. Methods used by the authors: In a later analysis, approximately 80 million unique TCR beta chains included roughly 11 million shared by two or more donors. Sequenced by immunoSEQ multiplex PCR; TCRdb stores in-frame clones only, minus some. For V, J and clone size, that table is used; D and trimming come from the DNA. The repertoire holds roughly 120,000 clones, with roughly 70% as singletons. A note on this clone: Its antigen is undetermined.

The chain recombines TRBV30 with TRBJ1-6; tentative D call: TRBD1 (5 bases). This clonotype originated in a woman aged 40 to 50 in good health and CMV-seropositive. The sequenced material came from PBMCs. CDR3 bases: TGTGCCTGGAGAGTAAGGGGCCCTAATTCACCCCTCCACTTT. It translates to CAWRVRGPNSPLHF.